The 12 T cell receptor beta chains reported below all come from one sample, sequenced in a study of CXCR3-negative and CXCR3-positive naive CD8 T cells. Whole-study findings and limits: For CXCR3-positive naive cells, TRB CDR3s were more hydrophobic than those of CXCR3-negative naive cells.

With UMI labels, 5' RACE was used to prepare the TRB cDNA libraries. For each CDR3 protein, TCRdb gives one entry from its re-call of the 5' RACE reads, without DNA. The sample holds just under 65,000 distinct CDR3 sequences. For these TCRs, the target antigens are not known. The material sequenced was naive CXCR3+ CD8+ T cells from blood. Subset of the sample: CD45RO-CCR7+CD27+CD95- naive CD8+ T cells expressing CXCR3 (TNR3+). These receptors came from a human donor in good health. Some clones in this sample may be carry-over from other donors' samples.

This chain links TRBV5-5 with TRBJ2-1; TCRdb lists TRBD2, though no DNA is available to test this call. Germline V gives CDR1 SGHKS, CDR2 YYEKEE (reference sequence). This CDR3 has 15 residues. This chain's CDR3 is CASSFFGGVGDEQFF.

This chain connects TRBV10-3 to TRBJ2-3; TCRdb's assignment of TRBD2 cannot be checked, as there is no DNA. The germline V gene encodes CDR1 ENHRY and CDR2 SYGVKD. The CDR3 extends over 16 amino acids. The CDR3 loop reads CAISESLAGSTDTQYF.

The J gene is TRBJ1-2, the V gene TRBV28. Germline V lookup: CDR1 MDHEN, CDR2 SYDVKM. CDR3 size: 14 residues. CDR3 protein: CASTREFFAAGYTF.

V is TRBV29-1 and J is TRBJ1-1; TCRdb outputs TRBD1, but without DNA this stays unchecked. The CDR3 loop spans 14 amino acids. CDR1 and CDR2 (germline): SQVTM, ANQGSEA. CDR3 in amino acids: CSVRGGYPNTEAFF.

The chain uses TRBV29-1 and TRBJ2-3; the D call of TRBD2 rests on TCRdb alone, since no DNA is present to check it. Germline lookup yields CDR1 SQVTM and CDR2 ANQGSEA. The length of the CDR3 is 15 residues. CDR3 sequence: CSVELASGYTDTQYF.

The V and J genes are TRBV7-2 and TRBJ1-2; TCRdb returns TRBD1, unconfirmable since there is no DNA. The CDR3 sequence is 15 residues long. Germline assignment: CDR1 SGHTA and CDR2 FQGNSA. The chain's CDR3 is CASSHDPGQTQGYTF.

The rearrangement links TRBV10-3 to TRBJ2-1; TCRdb's D call, TRBD1, is unchecked because there is no DNA. The CDR3 is 14 amino acids. CDR1 is ENHRY and CDR2 is SYGVKD in the germline V gene. CDR3 residues: CAISESPTGTEQFF.

The chain joins TRBV12-3 or TRBV12-4 to TRBJ1-2; TCRdb reports TRBD1, a call that lacks DNA to check it against. This CDR3 contains 15 residues. Here the CDR3 reads CASVSGARLYYGYTF.

The chain uses TRBV3-1 and TRBJ1-5; TCRdb outputs TRBD1, but without DNA this stays unchecked. The CDR3 totals 18 residues. The germline CDR1 and CDR2 sequences are LGHDT and YNNKEL (reference sequence). CDR3 residues: CASSQGPGTGGFNQPQHF. The whole variable domain, remainder taken from reference TRBV3-1 and TRBJ1-5, is DTAVSQTPKYLVTQMGNDKSIKCEQNLGHDTMYWYKQDSKKFLKIMFSYNNKELIINETVPNRFSPKSPDKAHLNLHINSLELGDSAVYFCASSQGPGTGGFNQPQHFGDGTRLSIL.

CDR3 protein: CSVEGAAEDSTDTQYF. The gene calls are TRBV29-1 and TRBJ2-3; no DNA is available, so the TRBD2 call from TCRdb remains unchecked. The CDR3 runs to 16 residues. From germline, CDR1 is SQVTM and CDR2 ANQGSEA.

This sequence joins TRBV27 and TRBJ1-5; TCRdb calls TRBD1, which cannot be checked without DNA. This CDR3 has 15 amino acids. The germline V gene encodes CDR1 MNHEY and CDR2 SMNVEV (reference sequence). The CDR3 sequence: CASSLSGPGDQPQHF.

This rearrangement joins TRBV7-2 to TRBJ2-5. The CDR3 length is 14 residues. Germline CDR1 is SGHTA and CDR2 is FQGNSA. Here the CDR3 reads CASSFTPREETQYF.